The clone carrying this TCR beta chain was detected only once. The antigen is unknown. The donors were part of the validation cohort, which consisted of roughly 120 subjects and was separate from the first cohort of roughly 620 subjects. The sample originates from a study of cytomegalovirus exposure and HLA in healthy donors. General study results and limits: Some TCR beta chains (roughly 160 of them) were listed as cytomegalovirus-associated. Reported results showed that the classifier diagnosed cytomegalovirus status with high specificity and sensitivity. In vitro testing confirmed three CMV-associated chains as specific for CMV antigens.

Some clones are missing from TCRdb's copy, which holds only in-frame ones; the method was immunoSEQ multiplex PCR. Of about 190,000 clones detected, about four fifths appear once; the ten largest clones hold 2.5% to 3%. The CDR3 is 15 amino acids. The V end was cut by 7 bases, the J end by 2 bases, with 16 bases between. Germline values: CDR1 MNHNS, CDR2 SASEGT. The sequencing input was PBMCs. V gene TRBV6-1 combines with J gene TRBJ2-3, with D perhaps TRBD2 (6 bases). This receptor was obtained from a woman aged 18-35 years in good health and CMV-seropositive. As DNA, the CDR3 is TGTGCCAGCAATATACTAGCTTTCGACACAGATACGCAGTATTTT. It is translated as CASNILAFDTDTQYF.